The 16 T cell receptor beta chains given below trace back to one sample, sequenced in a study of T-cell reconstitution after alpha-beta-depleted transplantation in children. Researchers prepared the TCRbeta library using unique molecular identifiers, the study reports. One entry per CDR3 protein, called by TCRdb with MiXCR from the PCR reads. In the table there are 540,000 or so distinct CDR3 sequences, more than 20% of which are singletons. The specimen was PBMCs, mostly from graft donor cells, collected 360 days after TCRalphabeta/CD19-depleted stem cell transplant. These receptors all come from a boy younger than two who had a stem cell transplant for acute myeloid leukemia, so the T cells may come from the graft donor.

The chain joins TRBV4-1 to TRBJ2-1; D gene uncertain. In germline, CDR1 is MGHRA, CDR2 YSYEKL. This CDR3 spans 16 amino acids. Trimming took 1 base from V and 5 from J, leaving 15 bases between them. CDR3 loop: CASSQVVADPHNEQFF. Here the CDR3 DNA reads TGCGCCAGCAGCCAAGTGGTGGCCGATCCTCACAATGAGCAGTTCTTC.

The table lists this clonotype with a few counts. DNA for the CDR3: TGTGCCAGCAGCGGACCGACAGAGAACACTGAAGCTTTCTTT. This translates into CASSGPTENTEAFF. V and J are TRBV5-5 and TRBJ1-1; D is perhaps TRBD1 (5 bases). The CDR3 covers 14 residues. V was trimmed by 4 bases and J by 1 base, leaving 11 bases between them. The germline CDR1 and CDR2 sequences are SGHKS and YYEKEE (reference sequence).

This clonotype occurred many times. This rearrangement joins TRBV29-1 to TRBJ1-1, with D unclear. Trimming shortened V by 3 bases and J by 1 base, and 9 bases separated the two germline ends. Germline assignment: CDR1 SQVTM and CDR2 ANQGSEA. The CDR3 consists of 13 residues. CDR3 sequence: CSVEGSWNTEAFF. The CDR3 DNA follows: TGCAGCGTTGAGGGTTCATGGAACACTGAAGCTTTCTTT.

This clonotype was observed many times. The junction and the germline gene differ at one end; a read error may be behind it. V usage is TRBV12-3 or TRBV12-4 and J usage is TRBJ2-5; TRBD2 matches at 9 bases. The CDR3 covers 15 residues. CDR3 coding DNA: TGTGCCAGCAGCTTAGCGGGGGCGAACCAAGAGACCCAGTACTTC. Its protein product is CASSLAGANQETQYF.

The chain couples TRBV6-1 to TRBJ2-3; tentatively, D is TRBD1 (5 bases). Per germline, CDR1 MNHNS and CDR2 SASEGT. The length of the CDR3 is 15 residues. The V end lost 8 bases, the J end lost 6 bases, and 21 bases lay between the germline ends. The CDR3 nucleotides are TGTGCCAGCGGGGCAACTACCGGCACGTCGGATACGCAGTATTTT. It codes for CASGATTGTSDTQYF.

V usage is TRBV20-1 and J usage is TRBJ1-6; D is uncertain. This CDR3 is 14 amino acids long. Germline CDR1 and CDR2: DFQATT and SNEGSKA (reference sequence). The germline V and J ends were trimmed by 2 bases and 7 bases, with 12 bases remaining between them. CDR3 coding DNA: TGCAGTGCTAGAAGGCAGTATGGGAATTCACCCCTCCACTTT. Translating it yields CSARRQYGNSPLHF.

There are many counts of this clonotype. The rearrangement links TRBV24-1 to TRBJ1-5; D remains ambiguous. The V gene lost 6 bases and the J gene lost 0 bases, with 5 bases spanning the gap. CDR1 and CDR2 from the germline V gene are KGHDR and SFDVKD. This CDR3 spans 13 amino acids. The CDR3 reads CATSYDSNQPQHF. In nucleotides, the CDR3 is TGTGCCACCAGTTACGATAGCAATCAGCCCCAGCATTTT.

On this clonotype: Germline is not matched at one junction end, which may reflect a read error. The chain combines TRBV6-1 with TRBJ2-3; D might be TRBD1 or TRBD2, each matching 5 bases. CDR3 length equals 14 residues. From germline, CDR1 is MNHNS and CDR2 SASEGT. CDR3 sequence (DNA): TGTGCCTGCAGTCAAGAGGGGCACACAGATACGCAGTATTTT. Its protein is CACSQEGHTDTQYF.

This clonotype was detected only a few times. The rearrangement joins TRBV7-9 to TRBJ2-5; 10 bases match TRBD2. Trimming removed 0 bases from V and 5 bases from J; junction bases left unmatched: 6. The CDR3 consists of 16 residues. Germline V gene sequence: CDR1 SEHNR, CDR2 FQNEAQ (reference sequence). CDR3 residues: CASSLAPWTSGETQYF. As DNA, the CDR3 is TGTGCCAGCAGCTTAGCGCCCTGGACTAGCGGCGAGACCCAGTACTTC.

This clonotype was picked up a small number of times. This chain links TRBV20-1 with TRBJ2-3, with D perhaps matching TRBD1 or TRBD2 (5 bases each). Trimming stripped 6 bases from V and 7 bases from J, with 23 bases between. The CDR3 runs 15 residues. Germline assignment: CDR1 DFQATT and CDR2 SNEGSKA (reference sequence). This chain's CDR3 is CSATTPGPVAYTQYF. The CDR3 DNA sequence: TGCAGTGCCACCACCCCGGGACCGGTAGCGTATACGCAGTATTTT.

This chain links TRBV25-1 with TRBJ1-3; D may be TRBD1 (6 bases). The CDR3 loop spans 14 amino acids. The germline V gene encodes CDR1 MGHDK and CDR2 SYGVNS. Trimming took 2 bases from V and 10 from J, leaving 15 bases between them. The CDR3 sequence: CASSEPGAARTIYF. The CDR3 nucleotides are TGTGCCAGCAGTGAACCGGGGGCGGCCAGGACCATATATTTT.

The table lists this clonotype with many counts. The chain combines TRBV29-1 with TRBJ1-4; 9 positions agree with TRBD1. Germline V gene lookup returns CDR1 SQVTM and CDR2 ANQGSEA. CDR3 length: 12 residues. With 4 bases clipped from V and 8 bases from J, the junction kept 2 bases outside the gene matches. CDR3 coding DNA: TGCAGCGTTGGACAGGGGGGCGAAAAACTGTTTTTT. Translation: CSVGQGGEKLFF.

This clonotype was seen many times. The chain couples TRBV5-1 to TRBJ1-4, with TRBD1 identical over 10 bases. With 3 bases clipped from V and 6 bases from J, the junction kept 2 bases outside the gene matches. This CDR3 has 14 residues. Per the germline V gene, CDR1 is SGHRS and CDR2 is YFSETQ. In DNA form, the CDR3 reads TGCGCCAGCAGCTGGACAGGGGGGGATGAAAAACTGTTTTTT. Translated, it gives CASSWTGGDEKLFF.

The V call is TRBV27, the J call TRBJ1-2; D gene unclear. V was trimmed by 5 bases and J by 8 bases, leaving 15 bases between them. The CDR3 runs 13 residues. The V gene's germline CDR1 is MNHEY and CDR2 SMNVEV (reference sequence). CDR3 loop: CASSPTSLGGYTF. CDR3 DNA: TGTGCCAGCAGTCCCACATCACTGGGCGGCTACACCTTC.

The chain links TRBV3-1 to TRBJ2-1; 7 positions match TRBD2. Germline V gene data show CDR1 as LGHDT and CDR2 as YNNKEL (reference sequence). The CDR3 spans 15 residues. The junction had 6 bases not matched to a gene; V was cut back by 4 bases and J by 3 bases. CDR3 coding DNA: TGTGCCAGCAGCCGGGAGGGTTGGATCTACAATGAGCAGTTCTTC. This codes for CASSREGWIYNEQFF.

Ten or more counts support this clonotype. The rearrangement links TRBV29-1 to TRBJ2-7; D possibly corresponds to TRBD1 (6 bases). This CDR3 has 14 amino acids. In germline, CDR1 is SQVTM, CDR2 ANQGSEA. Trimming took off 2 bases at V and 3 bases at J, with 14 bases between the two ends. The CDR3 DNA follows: TGCAGCGTTGAATTGGCAGGGGTGAACTACGAGCAGTACTTC. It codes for CSVELAGVNYEQYF.